The 27 T cell receptor beta chains reported below all come from one sample, sequenced in a study of CD8+ T cells in alopecia areata. Following RNA extraction, reverse transcription yielded cDNA that acted as the sequencing template. TCRdb keeps only in-frame clones here, not all; method: immunoSEQ multiplex PCR. Among about 200,000 clones listed, around three fifths were seen once. The input for sequencing was CD4+ T cells sorted from blood, taken at week 0. These TCRs come from a human donor with alopecia areata.

J is TRBJ1-5 and V is TRBV30, with D perhaps TRBD1 (5 bases). The CDR3 spans 13 residues. The ends were cut back, 2 bases at V and 7 bases at J, with 12 bases in the middle. In germline, CDR1 is GTSNPN, CDR2 SVGIG (reference sequence). DNA of the CDR3: TGTGCCTGGAGTTCCGGGACGGGACAGCCCCAGCATTTT. Protein: CAWSSGTGQPQHF.

The chain couples TRBV19 to TRBJ1-1; 8 bases are shared with TRBD1. CDR3 length equals 13 residues. The V and J ends lost 10 bases and 10 bases, in that order; junction bases with no gene match: 14. Per the germline V gene, CDR1 is LNHDA and CDR2 is SQIVND (reference sequence). CDR3 nucleotide sequence: TGTGCCACCACGGGACAGGCTCTAAGAGGAGCTTTCTTT. Protein: CATTGQALRGAFF.

In nucleotides, the CDR3 is TGCAGCGTGCTAGAGGGGTTCTATGGCTACACCTTC. Its protein product is CSVLEGFYGYTF. The rearrangement links TRBV29-1 to TRBJ1-2; tentative D call: TRBD1 (5 bases). This CDR3 contains 12 residues. Trimming stripped 6 bases from V and 4 bases from J, with 12 bases between. CDR1 and CDR2 from the germline V gene are SQVTM and ANQGSEA.

This chain joins TRBV15 and TRBJ2-1; D gene uncertain. The CDR3 runs 15 residues. Germline V gene data show CDR1 as LNHNV and CDR2 as YYDKDF (reference sequence). Between the trimmed V and J ends, which lost 2 bases and 0 bases, there was a span of 8 bases. The CDR3 loop is CATSRQTYSYNEQFF. DNA of the CDR3: TGTGCCACCAGCAGACAGACCTACTCCTACAATGAGCAGTTCTTC. Full variable domain (missing parts from reference TRBV15 and TRBJ2-1): DAMVIQNPRYQVTQFGKPVTLSCSQTLNHNVMYWYQQKSSQAPKLLFHYYDKDFNNEADTPDNFQSRRPNTSFCFLDIRSPGLGDTAMYLCATSRQTYSYNEQFFGPGTRLTVL.

The chain couples TRBV7-8 to TRBJ2-3, with TRBD1 identical over 10 bases. This CDR3 region has 15 residues. The J segment lost 5 bases and the V segment lost 5 bases, leaving 7 bases of the junction unmatched. CDR1 and CDR2 from the germline V gene are SGHVS and FQNEAQ. The CDR3 protein is CASSLRTGGKDTQYF. CDR3 in DNA: TGTGCCAGCAGCCTCCGGACAGGGGGTAAAGATACGCAGTATTTT.

This clone was recorded only once. This chain uses TRBV6-5 with TRBJ2-5; 14 nucleotides align to TRBD2. Trimming took 0 bases from V and 11 from J; bases not matched to a gene: 2. The germline gives CDR1 MNHEY, CDR2 SVGAGI. The CDR3 contains 14 residues. This CDR3 is CASSYSTSGRAQYF. The CDR3 bases are TGTGCCAGCAGTTACTCGACTAGCGGGAGGGCTCAGTACTTC.

In its sample, this clone was seen once. The V call is TRBV5-1, the J call TRBJ2-7; 7 nucleotides agree with TRBD2. Germline values: CDR1 SGHRS, CDR2 YFSETQ. The CDR3 consists of 15 residues. Trimming at V came to 3 bases and at J to 0 bases, leaving 6 bases not matched to a gene. In DNA, the CDR3 is TGCGCCAGCAGCTCAATAGCGGGCGGCTCCTACGAGCAGTACTTC. Protein sequence: CASSSIAGGSYEQYF.

This clone was seen more than once but under ten times. The sample holds other DNA sequences that translate to the same CDR3. The chain links TRBV7-9 to TRBJ1-5; D may be TRBD1 (6 bases). Germline CDR1 SEHNR, CDR2 FQNEAQ (reference sequence). CDR3 length equals 13 residues. Trimming shortened V by 1 base and J by 8 bases, and 9 bases separated the two germline ends. The CDR3 DNA sequence: TGTGCCAGCAGCTTAGGGGGGCTGAAGCCCCAGCATTTT. Translation gives CASSLGGLKPQHF.

The V gene is TRBV2, the J gene TRBJ2-1, with D possibly matching TRBD1 (5 bases). This CDR3 region has 15 residues. CDR1 is SNHLY, CDR2 FYNNEI, per germline. Between the trimmed V and J ends, which lost 8 bases and 0 bases, there was a span of 14 bases. Written as DNA, the CDR3 is TGTGCCAGCGGATTACAGGCTAGCTCCTACAATGAGCAGTTCTTC. Encoded protein: CASGLQASSYNEQFF.

As concerns this clone: The same CDR3 arises from other DNA sequences in this sample as well. The chain links TRBV29-1 to TRBJ2-3; a possible D gene is TRBD1 (6 bases). Germline CDR1 and CDR2: SQVTM and ANQGSEA. The CDR3 totals 14 residues. Trimming removed 3 bases from V and 3 bases from J, with 13 bases in between. The CDR3 region has the DNA TGCAGCGTTGAGAGGGGCAGGGGTACAGATACGCAGTATTTT. It translates to CSVERGRGTDTQYF.

This clone has a handful of counts. The rearrangement links TRBV29-1 to TRBJ1-4; D is ambiguous. Germline V gives CDR1 SQVTM, CDR2 ANQGSEA. The germline V and J ends were trimmed by 6 bases and 7 bases, with 12 bases remaining between them. CDR3 length: 12 amino acids. The CDR3 DNA reads as TGCAGCGTCGAGGTAGGGCGTGAAAAACTGTTTTTT. Translating gives CSVEVGREKLFF. Supplemented by reference TRBV29-1 and TRBJ1-4, the full variable domain reads SAVISQKPSRDICQRGTSLTIQCQVDSQVTMMFWYRQQPGQSLTLIATANQGSEATYESGFVIDKFPISRPNLTFSTLTVSNMSPEDSSIYLCSVEVGREKLFFGSGTQLSVL.

The chain combines TRBV5-6 with TRBJ2-2; D is undetermined. V lost 4 bases and J lost 2, with 9 bases in between. The germline V gene has CDR1 SGHDT and CDR2 YYEEEE. The CDR3 contains 14 residues. The CDR3 nucleotides read TGTGCCAGCAGCCTGACACCTAACACCGGGGAGCTGTTTTTT. Translated: CASSLTPNTGELFF.

The gene calls are TRBV10-3 and TRBJ1-5; D call uncertain. Trimming removed 3 bases at V and 3 bases at J, with 12 bases between. Germline loops: CDR1 ENHRY, CDR2 SYGVKD. The CDR3 totals 15 residues. The CDR3 reads CAISDGIRDNQPQHF. The CDR3 DNA reads as TGTGCCATCAGTGACGGTATAAGGGACAATCAGCCCCAGCATTTT.

The rearrangement joins TRBV6-5 to TRBJ2-7; the match to TRBD1 covers 12 bases. Trimming at V came to 4 bases and at J to 6 bases, leaving 7 bases not matched to a gene. Germline V gene sequence: CDR1 MNHEY, CDR2 SVGAGI. This CDR3 is built from 15 residues. For the CDR3, the DNA is TGTGCCAGCAGTTCCCCGGGACAGGGGGCGAGCGAGCAGTACTTC. It translates to CASSSPGQGASEQYF.

This chain connects TRBV7-8 to TRBJ2-1; the match to TRBD2 covers 8 bases. Losses at the gene ends were 2 bases for V and 8 bases for J; bases not matched to a gene: 11. This CDR3 has 16 amino acids. Germline-derived CDR1 and CDR2 are SGHVS and FQNEAQ. The CDR3 DNA reads TGTGCCAGCAGCTTAATAGCGGGAAAAGGAGCCCATGAGCAGTTCTTC. It encodes CASSLIAGKGAHEQFF.

This clone appeared a few times. The chain is built from TRBV18 and TRBJ2-2; TRBD2 agrees at 9 bases. Germline-derived CDR1 and CDR2 are KGHSH and LQKENI. The CDR3 sequence is 17 residues long. The trim removed 0 bases at V and 4 bases at J, leaving 6 bases unmatched. The CDR3 loop reads CASSPPRGGTATGELFF. The DNA of the CDR3 is TGTGCCAGCTCACCACCGCGGGGGGGCACCGCCACCGGGGAGCTGTTTTTT.

V usage is TRBV7-2 and J usage is TRBJ1-5; no reliable D call. The CDR3 length is 15 residues. The V and J ends lost 0 bases and 4 bases respectively, with 10 bases between them. CDR1 and CDR2 from the germline V gene are SGHTA and FQGNSA. In nucleotides, the CDR3 is TGTGCCAGCAGCTTAGCCCTCACGGATAATCAGCCCCAGCATTTT. This sequence encodes CASSLALTDNQPQHF.

The chain's CDR3 is CASNRDRDGYTF. The CDR3 DNA reads as TGTGCCTCTAACCGGGACAGGGATGGCTACACCTTC. The chain combines TRBV30 with TRBJ1-2; 9 bases are a match to TRBD1. This CDR3 has 12 residues. Germline CDR1 and CDR2: GTSNPN and SVGIG (reference sequence). Trimming removed 7 bases from V and 6 bases from J; junction bases left unmatched: 6.

The rearrangement uses TRBV6-4 and TRBJ2-5, with D maybe TRBD2 (6 bases). The CDR3 loop spans 16 amino acids. Germline V lookup: CDR1 MRHNA, CDR2 SNTAGT. The ends were cut back, 5 bases at V and 2 bases at J, with 18 bases in the middle. The CDR3 coding sequence is TGTGCCAGCAGTCCCCTCTTAGGCGGGATACAAGAGACCCAGTACTTC. Translating gives CASSPLLGGIQETQYF.

Regarding this clone: Sequence at one end of the junction differs from germline and may be a read error. The rearrangement joins TRBV10-3 to TRBJ2-5, with TRBD2 identical over 10 bases. The CDR3 is 14 amino acids. Germline CDR1 is ENHRY and CDR2 is SYGVKD. The CDR3 nucleotides read TGTGCCATCAGTGGGACTAGCGGAACCGGAAGGGTGGACTTC. Protein product: CAISGTSGTGRVDF.

This clone turned up a few times. V and J are TRBV30 and TRBJ1-2; TRBD1 might be the D (5 bases). With 0 bases removed from V and 10 bases from J, the gap between germline ends came to 15 bases. The CDR3 contains 13 residues. The germline CDR1 and CDR2 sequences are GTSNPN and SVGIG (reference sequence). The CDR3 here is CAWSVVAGRDYTF. DNA of the CDR3: TGTGCCTGGAGTGTAGTGGCGGGACGTGACTACACCTTC.

The chain employs TRBV7-9 and TRBJ1-3; 7 nucleotides line up with TRBD1. The CDR3 is 15 amino acids. Looked up from germline, CDR1 is SEHNR and CDR2 is FQNEAQ (reference sequence). Germline trimming cut 5 bases from V and 4 bases from J; bases unmatched to any gene: 8. CDR3 sequence reads: CASSHPGTEGNTIYF. The CDR3 nucleotides read TGTGCCAGCAGCCATCCCGGGACAGAAGGAAACACCATATATTTT.

The rearrangement links TRBV5-1 to TRBJ2-2; D is ambiguous. The CDR3 extends over 12 amino acids. The germline V gene has CDR1 SGHRS and CDR2 YFSETQ. V was cut by 4 bases and J by 3 bases, with 4 bases left in between. Written as DNA, the CDR3 is TGCGCCAGCAGCACCTACACCGGGGAGCTGTTTTTT. This encodes CASSTYTGELFF.

This chain connects TRBV6-6 to TRBJ1-1; the D is unclear. The CDR3 covers 14 residues. The germline V gene has CDR1 MNHNY and CDR2 SVGAGI (reference sequence). Between the trimmed V and J ends, which lost 2 bases and 5 bases, there was a span of 12 bases. CDR3 coding DNA: TGTGCCAGCAGTTACACTCAAATTAGGACTGAAGCTTTCTTT. Its protein product is CASSYTQIRTEAFF.

The CDR3 loop reads CASSELEAEYGYTF. CDR3 DNA sequence: TGTGCCAGCAGTGAATTGGAGGCGGAGTATGGCTACACCTTC. The V and J genes are TRBV25-1 and TRBJ1-2, with unresolved D. The CDR3 sequence is 14 residues long. Trimming left V 1 base short and J 5 bases short, with 11 bases between. From germline, CDR1 is MGHDK and CDR2 SYGVNS.

V usage is TRBV4-1 and J usage is TRBJ1-1; 7 bases fit TRBD1. Germline assignment: CDR1 MGHRA and CDR2 YSYEKL. The CDR3 contains 13 residues. V dropped 4 bases and J dropped 12; count of bases not matched to a gene: 11. DNA for the CDR3: TGCGCCAGCAGCCTTGGGCCGTGGGACAGAACTTTCTTT. Translation: CASSLGPWDRTFF.

This clone was seen only a few times. The DNA of the CDR3 is TGTGCCAGCAGTGAACCTAGGGATCAGCCCCAGCATTTT. Encoded protein: CASSEPRDQPQHF. The genes are TRBV2 and TRBJ1-5; D is uncertain. Per the germline V gene, CDR1 is SNHLY and CDR2 is FYNNEI. This CDR3 region has 13 residues. Deletions cut 2 bases from V and 5 bases from J, with 7 bases between. Full variable domain (missing parts from reference TRBV2 and TRBJ1-5): EPEVTQTPSHQVTQMGQEVILRCVPISNHLYFYWYRQILGQKVEFLVSFYNNEISEKSEIFDDQFSVERPDGSNFTLKIRSTKLEDSAMYFCASSEPRDQPQHFGDGTRLSIL.